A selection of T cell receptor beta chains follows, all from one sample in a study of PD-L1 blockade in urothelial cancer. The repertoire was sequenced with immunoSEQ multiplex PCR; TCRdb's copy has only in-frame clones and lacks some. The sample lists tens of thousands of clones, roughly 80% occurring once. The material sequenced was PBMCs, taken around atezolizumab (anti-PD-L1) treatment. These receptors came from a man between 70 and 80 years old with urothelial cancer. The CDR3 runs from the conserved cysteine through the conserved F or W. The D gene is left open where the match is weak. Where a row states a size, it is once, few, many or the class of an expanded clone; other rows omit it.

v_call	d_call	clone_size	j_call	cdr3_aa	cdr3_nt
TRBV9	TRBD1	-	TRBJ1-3	CASSVEGAVGNTIYF	TGTGCCAGCAGCGTAGAGGGGGCCGTTGGAAACACCATATATTTT
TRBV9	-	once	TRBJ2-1	CASSAGGPGTYNEQFF	TGTGCCAGCAGCGCCGGGGGACCCGGCACCTACAATGAGCAGTTCTTC
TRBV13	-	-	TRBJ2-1	CASSLALGLSYNEQFF	TGTGCCAGCAGCCTGGCTCTCGGACTGTCCTACAATGAGCAGTTCTTC
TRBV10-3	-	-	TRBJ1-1	CAISGGAPNTEAFF	TGTGCCATCAGTGGGGGCGCCCCGAACACTGAAGCTTTCTTT
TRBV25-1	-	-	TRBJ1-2	CASSEGFREGGYTF	TGTGCCAGCAGTGAGGGGTTCAGGGAGGGTGGCTACACCTTC
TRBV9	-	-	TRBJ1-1	CASSVVEGEMNTEAFF	TGTGCCAGCAGCGTAGTGGAAGGGGAAATGAACACTGAAGCTTTCTTT
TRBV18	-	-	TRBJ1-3	CASSPPNQGSSGNTIYF	TGTGCCAGCTCACCACCTAACCAGGGAAGCTCTGGAAACACCATATATTTT
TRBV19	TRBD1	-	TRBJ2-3	CASSMWDRVDTQYF	TGTGCCAGTAGTATGTGGGACAGGGTAGATACGCAGTATTTT
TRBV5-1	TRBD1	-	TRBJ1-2	CASSPGQGAVYGYTF	TGCGCCAGCAGCCCAGGACAGGGGGCGGTTTATGGCTACACCTTC
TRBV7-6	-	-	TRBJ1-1	CASSQDRNTEAFF	TGTGCCAGCAGCCAGGACAGGAACACTGAAGCTTTCTTT
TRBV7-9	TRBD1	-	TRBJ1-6	CASSLDRGSPLHF	TGTGCCAGCAGCCTGGACAGGGGGTCACCCCTCCACTTT
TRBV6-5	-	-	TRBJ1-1	CASSYDQGGTEAFF	TGTGCCAGCAGTTACGATCAGGGAGGGACTGAAGCTTTCTTT
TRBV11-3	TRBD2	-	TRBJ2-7	CASSLEGLAGNEQYF	TGTGCCAGCAGCTTAGAGGGACTAGCGGGTAACGAGCAGTACTTC
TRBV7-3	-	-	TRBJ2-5	CASSLRGRPQETQYF	TGTGCCAGCAGCTTAAGGGGCAGGCCTCAAGAGACCCAGTACTTC
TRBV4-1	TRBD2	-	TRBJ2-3	CASSQATSRGADTQYF	TGCGCCAGCAGCCAAGCGACTAGCAGAGGGGCAGATACGCAGTATTTT
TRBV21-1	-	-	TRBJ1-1	CASSKVIPGESTEAFF	TGTGCCAGCAGCAAAGTAATTCCAGGGGAGAGCACTGAAGCTTTCTTT
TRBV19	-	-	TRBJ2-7	CASSIGGAFGMAEQYF	TGTGCCAGTAGTATTGGTGGGGCCTTCGGAATGGCCGAGCAGTACTTC
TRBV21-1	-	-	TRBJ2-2	CASSPRRVGNTGELFF	TGTGCCAGCAGCCCTAGGCGGGTAGGGAACACCGGGGAGCTGTTTTTT
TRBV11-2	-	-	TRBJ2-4	CASSLDLEGDQYF	TGTGCCAGCAGCTTAGATCTAGAGGGGGATCAGTACTTC
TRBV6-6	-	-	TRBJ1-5	CASSYSRAGDNQPQHF	TGTGCCAGCAGTTACTCGAGGGCAGGGGACAATCAGCCCCAGCATTTT
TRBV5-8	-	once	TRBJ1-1	CASSLGLPNTEAFF	TGTGCCAGCAGCTTGGGACTACCGAACACTGAAGCTTTCTTT
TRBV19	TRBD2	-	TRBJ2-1	CASSIGTSGNEQFF	TGTGCCAGTAGTATAGGGACTAGCGGCAATGAGCAGTTCTTC
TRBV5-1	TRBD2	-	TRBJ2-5	CASSTSGTSAGETQYF	TGCGCCAGCAGCACCTCCGGGACTAGCGCGGGCGAGACCCAGTACTTC
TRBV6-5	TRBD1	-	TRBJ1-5	CASSDRVRQPQHF	TGTGCCAGCAGCGACAGGGTGCGCCAGCCCCAGCATTTT
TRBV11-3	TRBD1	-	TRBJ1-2	CASSLSFDRGLNYGYTF	TGTGCCAGCAGCTTAAGCTTCGACAGGGGGCTTAACTATGGCTACACCTTC
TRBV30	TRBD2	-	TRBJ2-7	CAWSSLAGAGEQYF	TGTGCCTGGAGTTCCCTCGCGGGAGCTGGGGAGCAGTACTTC
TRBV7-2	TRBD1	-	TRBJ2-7	CASSVRGRYEQYF	TGTGCCAGCAGCGTCAGGGGGCGGTACGAGCAGTACTTC
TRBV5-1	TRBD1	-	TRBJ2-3	CASSLGTGGVDTQYF	TGCGCCAGCAGCTTGGGGACAGGGGGCGTAGATACGCAGTATTTT
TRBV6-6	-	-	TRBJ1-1	CASSYEGRTQAFF	TGTGCCAGCAGTTATGAGGGGAGGACCCAAGCTTTCTTT
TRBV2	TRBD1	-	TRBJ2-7	CASRTGGPQYF	TGTGCCAGCAGGACAGGGGGGCCGCAGTACTTC
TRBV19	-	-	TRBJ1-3	CASSMASGDTIYF	TGTGCCAGTAGTATGGCTTCAGGGGACACCATATATTTT
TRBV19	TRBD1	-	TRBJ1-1	CASRRDREATEAFF	TGTGCCAGTAGACGAGACAGGGAGGCCACTGAAGCTTTCTTT
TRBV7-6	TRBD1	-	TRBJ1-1	CASRETGLMNTEAFF	TGTGCCAGTCGAGAGACAGGGCTCATGAACACTGAAGCTTTCTTT
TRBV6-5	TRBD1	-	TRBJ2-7	CASSPWTGLPEQYF	TGTGCCAGCAGTCCCTGGACAGGATTACCCGAGCAGTACTTC
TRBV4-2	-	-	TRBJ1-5	CASSPVEGQNQPQHF	TGTGCCAGCAGCCCGGTGGAGGGGCAAAATCAGCCCCAGCATTTT
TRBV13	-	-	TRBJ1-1	CASSLGPEAFF	TGTGCCAGCAGCTTGGGGCCCGAAGCTTTCTTT
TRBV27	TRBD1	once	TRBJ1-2	CASSSSGGHGYTF	TGTGCCAGCAGTTCCTCAGGGGGCCATGGCTACACCTTC
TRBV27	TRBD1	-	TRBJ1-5	CASSYRGQQPQHF	TGTGCCAGCAGTTACAGGGGGCAACAGCCCCAGCATTTT
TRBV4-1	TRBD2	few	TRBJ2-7	CASSQDGLAGAFLYF	TGCGCCAGCAGCCAAGACGGGCTAGCGGGCGCGTTTTTGTACTTC
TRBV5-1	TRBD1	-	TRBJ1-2	CASSSRTGSGYTF	TGCGCCAGCAGCTCGCGGACAGGAAGCGGCTACACCTTC
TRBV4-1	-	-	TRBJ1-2	CASSQDGRVRGYGYTF	TGCGCCAGCAGCCAAGATGGCAGGGTGCGGGGCTATGGCTACACCTTC
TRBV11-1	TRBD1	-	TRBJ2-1	CASSARDRRGANEQFF	TGTGCCAGCAGCGCCAGGGACAGGAGGGGGGCGAATGAGCAGTTCTTC
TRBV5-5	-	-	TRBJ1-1	CASRPHAGVNTEAFF	TGTGCCAGCAGACCCCACGCAGGGGTGAATACTGAAGCTTTCTTT
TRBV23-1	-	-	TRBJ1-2	CASSPHGGLCGYTF	TGCGCCAGCAGTCCCCACGGTGGGCTTTGTGGCTACACCTTC
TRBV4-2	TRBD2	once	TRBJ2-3	CASSPLAGGSTDTQYF	TGTGCCAGCAGTCCTCTAGCGGGGGGTAGCACAGATACGCAGTATTTT
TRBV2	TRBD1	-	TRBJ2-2	CASSGDRGTGELFF	TGTGCCAGCAGTGGGGACAGGGGCACCGGGGAGCTGTTTTTT
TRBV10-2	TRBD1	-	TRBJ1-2	CASSERQGGGYTF	TGCGCCAGCAGTGAGAGACAGGGCGGGGGCTACACCTTC
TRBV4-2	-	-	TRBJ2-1	CASSQVATGGYEQFF	TGTGCCAGCAGCCAAGTAGCTACGGGGGGCTATGAGCAGTTCTTC
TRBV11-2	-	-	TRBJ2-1	CASSLVGGADNEQFF	TGTGCCAGCAGCTTAGTTGGGGGGGCGGACAATGAGCAGTTCTTC
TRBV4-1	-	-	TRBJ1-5	CASSPTASAAGDQPQHF	TGCGCCAGCAGCCCGACCGCCTCGGCGGCGGGAGATCAGCCCCAGCATTTT